This T cell receptor (beta chain) was retrieved from a study of T-cell memory formation after mild COVID-19. The CDR3 length is 9 residues. Germline V gene sequence: CDR1 DFQATT, CDR2 SNEGSKA (reference sequence). Trimming took 8 bases from V and 6 from J, leaving 8 bases between them. TCRdb ran MiXCR on the 5' RACE reads and lists one entry per CDR3 protein. This table holds around 250,000 distinct CDR3 sequences, over 15% found once. This clonotype was sampled from an adult woman who had mild COVID-19 (a few samples of this study predate the infection). Cell type and time point are not known. The sample taken for sequencing was PBMCs or a T cell subset sorted from them (not recorded which). The chain employs TRBV20-1 and TRBJ2-7; no clear D gene. CDR3 coding DNA: TGCAGTTTAGTTTGCGAGCAGTACTTC. Protein: CSLVCEQYF.